The 30 T cell receptor beta chains below all came from one sample that was sequenced in a study of a mutant IDH1 vaccine in newly diagnosed glioma. Antigen specificity for these receptors is unknown. Time point specified: week 5, during vaccination. The vaccine gave 300 ug of a 20-mer mutant IDH1 peptide subcutaneously per dose. This table comes from immunoSEQ multiplex PCR, and its TCRdb copy is limited to in-frame clones, with some not included. The data show around 56,000 clones, about 86% seen once. The sample here was PBMCs, taken from a glioma patient whose treatment included an IDH1 peptide vaccine. The receptors were sampled from a man between 25 and 39 years old with glioma.

This clone has a handful of counts. The rearrangement uses TRBV14 and TRBJ2-7; D gene ambiguous. CDR1 and CDR2 from the germline V gene are SGHDN and FVKESK. CDR3 length: 13 amino acids. Trimming stripped 1 base from V and 0 bases from J, with 4 bases between. CDR3 sequence: CASSQGASYEQYF. In DNA, the CDR3 is TGTGCCAGCAGCCAAGGGGCCTCCTACGAGCAGTACTTC. The whole variable domain, remainder taken from reference TRBV14 and TRBJ2-7, is EAGVTQFPSHSVIEKGQTVTLRCDPISGHDNLYWYRRVMGKEIKFLLHFVKESKQDESGMPNNRFLAERTGGTYSTLKVQPAELEDSGVYFCASSQGASYEQYFGPGTRLTVT.

The V call is TRBV29-1, the J call TRBJ1-2; 10 bases match TRBD1. The CDR3 runs to 13 residues. Germline CDR1 is SQVTM and CDR2 is ANQGSEA. V dropped 7 bases and J dropped 5; count of bases not matched to a gene: 7. CDR3 sequence reads: CSARQDRGYGYTF. DNA of the CDR3: TGCAGCGCACGACAGGACAGGGGGTATGGCTACACCTTC.

In its sample, this clone was seen once. The chain carries TRBV14 and TRBJ2-3; weak D call: TRBD2 (7 bases). This CDR3 contains 17 residues. V was cut by 0 bases and J by 4 bases, with 17 bases left in between. Germline V gives CDR1 SGHDN, CDR2 FVKESK. In DNA, the CDR3 is TGTGCCAGCAGCCAAGATAAGGGGGGGCGGAGGTCAGATACGCAGTATTTT. Its translation: CASSQDKGGRRSDTQYF.

This clone was counted a single time. The rearrangement joins TRBV6-5 to TRBJ2-2; 7 bases map to TRBD1. The V and J ends lost 5 bases and 2 bases, in that order; junction bases with no gene match: 5. The CDR3 loop spans 15 amino acids. Germline-derived CDR1 and CDR2 are MNHEY and SVGAGI. The CDR3 DNA reads TGTGCCAGCAGTCAAGACAGGGTCAACACCGGGGAGCTGTTTTTT. Translation gives CASSQDRVNTGELFF.

The V and J genes are TRBV9 and TRBJ2-3; D possibly corresponds to TRBD2 (7 bases). V shed 3 bases and J shed 2 bases, with 16 bases lying between them. Per the germline V gene, CDR1 is SGDLS and CDR2 is YYNGEE. CDR3 length: 16 residues. This chain's CDR3 is CASSAGPGGPTDTQYF. CDR3 nucleotide sequence: TGTGCCAGCAGCGCGGGCCCCGGGGGGCCCACAGATACGCAGTATTTT.

This chain joins TRBV5-4 and TRBJ2-2; D is uncertain. The V end lost 0 bases, the J end lost 2 bases, and 14 bases lay between the germline ends. This CDR3 spans 17 amino acids. Germline loops: CDR1 SGHNT, CDR2 YYREEE (reference sequence). This chain's CDR3 is CASSLGYTTKNTGELFF. In DNA, the CDR3 is TGTGCCAGCAGCTTGGGGTACACTACTAAAAACACCGGGGAGCTGTTTTTT.

The genes are TRBV13 and TRBJ2-2; D possibly corresponds to TRBD2 (6 bases). Per the germline V gene, CDR1 is PRHDT and CDR2 is FYEKMQ (reference sequence). CDR3 size: 14 residues. Deletions cut 4 bases from V and 3 bases from J, with 9 bases between. The CDR3 DNA follows: TGTGCCAGCAGCTCTGGGGACTACACCGGGGAGCTGTTTTTT. Translating it yields CASSSGDYTGELFF.

CDR3 nucleotide sequence: TGTGCCAGCAGTTACGACCCCAGCTCACCCCTCCACTTT. This translates into CASSYDPSSPLHF. This chain uses TRBV6-6 with TRBJ1-6, with D uncertain. There are 13 residues in the CDR3. CDR1 and CDR2 from the germline V gene are MNHNY and SVGAGI (reference sequence). Trimming left V 2 bases short and J 10 bases short, with 9 bases between.

This rearrangement joins TRBV10-3 to TRBJ2-3; perhaps TRBD2 as D (6 bases). Germline V gene sequence: CDR1 ENHRY, CDR2 SYGVKD. CDR3 length equals 15 residues. V was cut by 5 bases and J by 0 bases, with 12 bases left in between. The CDR3 DNA reads TGTGCCATCAGTCCAACCGGGACTAGCACAGATACGCAGTATTTT. It encodes CAISPTGTSTDTQYF.

The rearrangement joins TRBV5-6 to TRBJ1-5; a possible D gene is TRBD1 (6 bases). V lost 3 bases and J lost 9, with 13 bases in between. Germline V gene lookup returns CDR1 SGHDT and CDR2 YYEEEE. The CDR3 has 13 amino acids. The CDR3 reads CASSWLGARPQHF. The CDR3 DNA sequence: TGTGCCAGCAGCTGGCTGGGGGCTCGGCCCCAGCATTTT.

V usage is TRBV27 and J usage is TRBJ1-5; 7 bases match TRBD1. CDR3 size: 13 residues. V was clipped by 2 bases and J by 6 bases; unmatched bases: 1. In germline, CDR1 is MNHEY, CDR2 SMNVEV (reference sequence). In nucleotides, the CDR3 is TGTGCCAGCAGTTTACAGGGGGGTCAGCCCCAGCATTTT. Translating it yields CASSLQGGQPQHF.

This chain connects TRBV7-9 to TRBJ2-3; D possibly uses TRBD1 or TRBD2 (5 bases each). Germline V gene sequence: CDR1 SEHNR, CDR2 FQNEAQ (reference sequence). Trimming stripped 1 base from V and 8 bases from J, with 16 bases between. CDR3 size: 15 residues. CDR3 DNA: TGTGCCAGCAGCTTAGGGGCAGGGACCCACGTTACGCAGTATTTT. Translating gives CASSLGAGTHVTQYF.

CDR3 sequence: CASSVQGHYGYTF. CDR3 nucleotides: TGTGCCAGTAGTGTACAGGGGCACTATGGCTACACCTTC. The chain has TRBV19 and TRBJ1-2; 7 nucleotides align to TRBD1. The J segment lost 3 bases and the V segment lost 5 bases, leaving 3 bases of the junction unmatched. Germline V gene lookup returns CDR1 LNHDA and CDR2 SQIVND (reference sequence). The CDR3 consists of 13 residues.

This chain joins TRBV5-1 and TRBJ2-5; no firm D call. The CDR3 totals 16 residues. V lost 4 bases, J lost 2 bases, and 18 bases lay in between. Germline V gives CDR1 SGHRS, CDR2 YFSETQ. CDR3 coding DNA: TGCGCCAGCAGCCTCCAGGAAAGGAGCGAGCAAGAGACCCAGTACTTC. This sequence encodes CASSLQERSEQETQYF.

The rearrangement joins TRBV28 to TRBJ2-6; D is unresolved. This CDR3 contains 14 residues. Germline CDR1 and CDR2: MDHEN and SYDVKM. The V gene lost 5 bases and the J gene lost 9 bases, with 14 bases spanning the gap. In nucleotides, the CDR3 is TGTGCCAGCAGTCTTACTCCTGGTGGCAACGTCCTGACTTTC. Translating gives CASSLTPGGNVLTF.

This clone was recorded once. The chain is built from TRBV28 and TRBJ2-3; the D is unclear. Germline V gene sequence: CDR1 MDHEN, CDR2 SYDVKM. The germline V and J ends were trimmed by 6 bases and 0 bases, with 10 bases remaining between them. The CDR3 covers 14 residues. The CDR3 sequence: CASRARVSTDTQYF. CDR3 DNA sequence: TGTGCCAGCAGAGCTAGGGTTAGCACAGATACGCAGTATTTT.

The V and J genes are TRBV6-6 and TRBJ1-1; TRBD1 matches at 7 bases. The CDR3 sequence is 15 residues long. Germline assignment: CDR1 MNHNY and CDR2 SVGAGI (reference sequence). With V trimmed by 2 bases and J by 0 bases, 3 bases remained unmatched. The CDR3 sequence: CASSYAGGLNTEAFF. In DNA form, the CDR3 reads TGTGCCAGCAGTTACGCAGGGGGGTTGAACACTGAAGCTTTCTTT.

The V and J genes are TRBV29-1 and TRBJ1-6; 11 nucleotides align to TRBD1. This CDR3 contains 18 residues. Unmatched junction bases numbered 18, after V lost 7 bases and J lost 7 bases. Germline values: CDR1 SQVTM, CDR2 ANQGSEA. CDR3 loop: CSADGGQGANNRNSPLHF. Written as DNA, the CDR3 is TGCAGCGCCGACGGTGGACAGGGGGCGAATAATCGGAATTCACCCCTCCACTTT. The full variable domain, completed using reference TRBV29-1 and TRBJ1-6, is SAVISQKPSRDICQRGTSLTIQCQVDSQVTMMFWYRQQPGQSLTLIATANQGSEATYESGFVIDKFPISRPNLTFSTLTVSNMSPEDSSIYLCSADGGQGANNRNSPLHFGNGTRLTVT.

The table lists this clone with a count of one. The chain is built from TRBV11-2 and TRBJ2-1, with a weak D call TRBD1 (5 bases). V lost 4 bases to trimming and J lost 1 base, with 14 bases between them. Germline values: CDR1 SGHAT, CDR2 FQNNGV. CDR3 size: 16 residues. CDR3 sequence (DNA): TGTGCCAGCAGCTCATTACAGGAAAATTCCTACAATGAGCAGTTCTTC. It specifies CASSSLQENSYNEQFF. Complete variable domain (other parts from reference TRBV11-2 and TRBJ2-1): EAGVAQSPRYKIIEKRQSVAFWCNPISGHATLYWYQQILGQGPKLLIQFQNNGVVDDSQLPKDRFSAERLKGVDSTLKIQPAKLEDSAVYLCASSSLQENSYNEQFFGPGTRLTVL.

The chain recombines TRBV6-1 with TRBJ1-2; D is unresolved. This CDR3 comprises 13 residues. The V end was cut by 7 bases, the J end by 1 base, with 10 bases between. Germline assignment: CDR1 MNHNS and CDR2 SASEGT. CDR3 region: CASTDLNNYGYTF. CDR3 nucleotide sequence: TGTGCCAGCACGGATCTCAATAACTATGGCTACACCTTC.

The rearrangement uses TRBV6-6 and TRBJ1-1; the D gene is possibly TRBD1 (5 bases). The CDR3 is made up of 14 amino acids. Germline CDR1 and CDR2: MNHNY and SVGAGI (reference sequence). Trimming removed 5 bases from V and 6 bases from J, with 16 bases in between. The CDR3 region is CASSHADSRAEAFF. CDR3 coding DNA: TGTGCCAGCAGTCACGCCGACAGCAGGGCTGAAGCTTTCTTT.

The chain recombines TRBV7-9 with TRBJ2-7, with D tentatively TRBD1 (5 bases). In germline, CDR1 is SEHNR, CDR2 FQNEAQ (reference sequence). CDR3 size: 15 residues. V shed 4 bases and J shed 7 bases, with 20 bases lying between them. CDR3 residues: CASSSPQGTAWEQYF. The CDR3 DNA follows: TGTGCCAGCAGCTCCCCCCAGGGTACTGCGTGGGAGCAGTACTTC.

The V gene is TRBV6-5, the J gene TRBJ1-2; TRBD1 aligns across 12 bases. Germline V CDR1 and CDR2: MNHEY, SVGAGI. Germline trimming cut 4 bases from V and 7 bases from J; bases unmatched to any gene: 4. The CDR3 consists of 14 residues. The CDR3 coding sequence is TGTGCCAGCAGTTCGGGACAGGGGGCGCGTGGCTACACCTTC. Translation gives CASSSGQGARGYTF.

J is TRBJ1-1 and V is TRBV10-2; TRBD1 is a possible D gene (6 bases). V was trimmed by 4 bases and J by 1 base, leaving 16 bases between them. Per the germline V gene, CDR1 is WSHSY and CDR2 is SAAADI. This CDR3 region has 16 residues. The CDR3 here is CASSAIRGQTNTEAFF. The CDR3 DNA follows: TGCGCCAGCAGTGCAATCAGAGGACAGACGAACACTGAAGCTTTCTTT.

V and J are TRBV30 and TRBJ1-2, with TRBD1 matching 7 bases. J gave up 1 base and V 3 bases, and 8 bases lay outside the gene matches. The CDR3 spans 15 residues. Germline V gene sequence: CDR1 GTSNPN, CDR2 SVGIG (reference sequence). The CDR3 sequence: CAWSGKGQINYGYTF. The CDR3 nucleotides are TGTGCCTGGAGCGGAAAGGGACAGATTAACTATGGCTACACCTTC.

V is TRBV27 and J is TRBJ1-2; D might be TRBD1 (6 bases). The CDR3 runs 14 residues. Germline CDR1 is MNHEY and CDR2 is SMNVEV (reference sequence). V lost 1 base and J 5 bases, leaving 11 bases between the germline ends. CDR3 loop: CASSLLGRGYGYTF. Written as DNA, the CDR3 is TGTGCCAGCAGTTTATTGGGGAGGGGGTATGGCTACACCTTC.

The rearrangement uses TRBV7-9 and TRBJ1-4; D perhaps matches TRBD1 (5 bases). There are 17 residues in the CDR3. The V end lost 1 base, the J end lost 8 bases, and 20 bases lay between the germline ends. The germline V gene encodes CDR1 SEHNR and CDR2 FQNEAQ (reference sequence). CDR3 sequence (DNA): TGTGCCAGCAGCTTAGGGGGGGAAGTCTCCCATCGGGAAAAACTGTTTTTT. Translating gives CASSLGGEVSHREKLFF.

The J gene is TRBJ1-1, the V gene TRBV6-1, with 8 bases matching TRBD1. V was pared by 5 bases and J by 3 bases, with 8 bases of the junction left unmatched. The V gene's germline CDR1 is MNHNS and CDR2 SASEGT. The CDR3 runs 15 residues. CDR3 nucleotide sequence: TGTGCCAGCAGTTCGACAGGGGTGTTAGACACTGAAGCTTTCTTT. This sequence encodes CASSSTGVLDTEAFF.

This clone was counted once. The rearrangement uses TRBV5-6 and TRBJ1-1; D is undetermined. The CDR3 loop spans 15 amino acids. The V and J ends lost 0 bases and 0 bases respectively, with 9 bases between them. Germline V gene lookup returns CDR1 SGHDT and CDR2 YYEEEE. The CDR3 spells CASSLEMGLNTEAFF. DNA of the CDR3: TGTGCCAGCAGCTTGGAAATGGGGTTGAACACTGAAGCTTTCTTT.

This clone was counted only a few times. The CDR3 sequence: CASSRGQVEDTIYF. Written as DNA, the CDR3 is TGCGCCAGCAGCCGAGGACAAGTGGAGGACACCATATATTTT. The chain joins TRBV5-1 to TRBJ1-3, with D perhaps matching TRBD1 (5 bases). This CDR3 has 14 amino acids. CDR1 and CDR2 from the germline V gene are SGHRS and YFSETQ. With 4 bases removed from V and 8 bases from J, the gap between germline ends came to 16 bases.